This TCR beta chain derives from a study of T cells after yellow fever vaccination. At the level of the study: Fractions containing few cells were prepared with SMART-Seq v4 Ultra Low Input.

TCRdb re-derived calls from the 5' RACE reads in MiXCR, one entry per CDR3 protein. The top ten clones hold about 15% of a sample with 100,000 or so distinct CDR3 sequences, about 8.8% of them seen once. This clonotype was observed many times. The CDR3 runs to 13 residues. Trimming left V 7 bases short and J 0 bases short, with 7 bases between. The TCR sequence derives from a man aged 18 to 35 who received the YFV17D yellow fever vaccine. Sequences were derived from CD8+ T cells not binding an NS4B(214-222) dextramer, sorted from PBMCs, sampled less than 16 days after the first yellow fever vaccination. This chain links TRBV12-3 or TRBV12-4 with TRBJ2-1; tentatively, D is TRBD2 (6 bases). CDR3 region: CASTGSSYNEQFF. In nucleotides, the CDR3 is TGTGCCAGCACCGGGAGCTCCTACAATGAGCAGTTCTTC.